This TCR beta chain was captured by sequencing in a study of cytomegalovirus exposure and HLA in healthy donors. Notes on the study in general: Cytomegalovirus association was listed for under 200 TCR beta chains.

V was trimmed by 1 base and J by 1 base, leaving 8 bases between them. CDR1 is SGHAT and CDR2 is FQNNGV in the germline V gene. This CDR3 has 15 residues. PCR employed 60 Vbeta and 13 Jbeta primers. The repertoire was sequenced with immunoSEQ multiplex PCR; TCRdb's copy has only in-frame clones and lacks some. The sample lists 150,000 to 200,000 clones, approximately 78% occurring once. Concerning this clone itself: Its antigen remains unknown.

The TCR originated in a young woman in good health and CMV-seronegative. Material: PBMCs. The rearrangement uses TRBV11-2 and TRBJ1-5; D uncertain. This chain's CDR3 is CASSLGARSNQPQHF. CDR3 in DNA: TGTGCCAGCAGCTTAGGGGCCCGGAGCAATCAGCCCCAGCATTTT.